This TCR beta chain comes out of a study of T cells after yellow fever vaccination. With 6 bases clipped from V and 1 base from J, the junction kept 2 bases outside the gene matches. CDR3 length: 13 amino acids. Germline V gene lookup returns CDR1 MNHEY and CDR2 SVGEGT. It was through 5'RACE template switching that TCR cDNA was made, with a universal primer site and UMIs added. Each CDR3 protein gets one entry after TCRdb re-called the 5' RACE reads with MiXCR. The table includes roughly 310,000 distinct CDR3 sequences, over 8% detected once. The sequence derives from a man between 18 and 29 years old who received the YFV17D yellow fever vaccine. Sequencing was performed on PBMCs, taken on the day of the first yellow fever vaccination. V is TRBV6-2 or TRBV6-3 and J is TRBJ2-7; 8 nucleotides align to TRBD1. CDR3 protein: CASRGTGSYEQYF. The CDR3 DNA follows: TGTGCCAGCAGGGGGACAGGTTCCTACGAGCAGTACTTC.